This T cell receptor (beta chain) originates from a study of T-cell reconstitution after alpha-beta-depleted transplantation in children. CDR3 length: 22 residues. The V gene's germline CDR1 is MNHEY and CDR2 SVGEGT. V gave up 0 bases and J gave up 7 bases; unmatched junction bases: 23. This clonotype was counted at least ten times. Its target is not known. Overall study results and limits: Several hundred expanded graft clones reportedly were the source of alpha-beta T cells about two months after transplant. T-cell numbers and diversity, one year after transplant, stemmed largely from T cells that were newly produced. Surviving recipient cells, namely T cells and thymic progenitors, were the source of high day-60 TCRbeta diversity in some patients.

The TCRbeta library was prepared with unique molecular identifiers. Each CDR3 protein gets one entry after TCRdb re-called the PCR reads with MiXCR. In the table there are approximately 490,000 distinct CDR3 sequences, 10% to 13% of which are singletons. The sequence came from a child aged 2-15 years with inherited bone marrow failure, due to receive a stem cell transplant. Material: PBMCs, obtained before TCRalphabeta/CD19-depleted stem cell transplant. V usage is TRBV6-2 or TRBV6-3 and J usage is TRBJ2-1; 11 nucleotides line up with TRBD2. Here the CDR3 DNA reads TGTGCCAGCAGTTACTCAGCCAGGGACTTGACTAGCGGGACTAGGCTTAGGAATGAGCAGTTCTTC. Its protein product is CASSYSARDLTSGTRLRNEQFF.